The entry below gives a single T cell receptor (beta chain) sequence along with its context. This sample was taken from a study of blood T cell repertoires in COVID-19. The wider study: The study drew acute and convalescent COVID-19 samples from the United States, Italy and Spain. The analysed material was cDNA or gDNA that came from T cells, B-cell-depleted T cells, or PBMCs.

The V gene lost 6 bases and the J gene lost 3 bases, with 12 bases spanning the gap. The CDR3 extends over 13 amino acids. CDR1 is SQVTM and CDR2 is ANQGSEA in the germline V gene. In the study's own analysis: Reference gene primer amplification in the assay estimated nucleated cell counts. TCRdb keeps only in-frame clones here, not all; method: immunoSEQ multiplex PCR. The DNA gave D and trimming, while V, J and clone size come from that table. The sample has a few hundred thousand clones, roughly 85% seen once; the top ten hold about 3%. The chain employs TRBV29-1 and TRBJ2-4; no clear D gene. Sequencing was done on a sample of peripheral blood. This TCR was sampled from a woman aged 25-40 years with active or convalescent COVID-19. CDR3 coding DNA: TGCAGCGTACTGCCAAATGACAAAAACATTCAGTACTTC. This encodes CSVLPNDKNIQYF.